The 19 T cell receptor beta chains below were found in one sample sequenced in a study of cytomegalovirus exposure and HLA in healthy donors. Profiling relied on immunoSEQ multiplex PCR, and the TCRdb table lists in-frame clones only, not all of them. The sample comprises about 160,000 clones, 85% to 90% of which are singletons, and 4.2% rests with the top ten. The specimen was PBMCs. The receptors shown here come from a man younger than 35 in good health and CMV-seropositive.

The chain uses TRBV7-8 and TRBJ2-2; TRBD1 is a possible D gene (6 bases). With 6 bases removed from V and 2 bases from J, the gap between germline ends came to 19 bases. CDR1 and CDR2 (germline): SGHVS, FQNEAQ. The CDR3 contains 17 residues. The CDR3 nucleotides read TGTGCCAGCAGACAAAAAACCGGGACACTAAACACCGGGGAGCTGTTTTTT. This translates into CASRQKTGTLNTGELFF.

The chain employs TRBV2 and TRBJ1-5, with 8 bases lining up with TRBD1. Germline V gene sequence: CDR1 SNHLY, CDR2 FYNNEI. V trimming: 7 bases; J trimming: 5 bases; junction bases outside the gene matches: 10. This CDR3 is 15 amino acids long. The CDR3 loop is CASTADRAGDQPQHF. The CDR3 DNA is TGTGCCAGCACTGCGGACAGGGCGGGCGATCAGCCCCAGCATTTT.

The count of this clone is one. The V and J genes are TRBV9 and TRBJ1-3; D is possibly TRBD1 (6 bases). The CDR3 sequence is 15 residues long. V was clipped by 4 bases and J by 0 bases, with 11 bases between them. CDR1 SGDLS and CDR2 YYNGEE come from the germline V gene. This CDR3 reads CASSQTDSSGNTIYF. CDR3 in DNA: TGTGCCAGCAGCCAAACGGACAGCTCTGGAAACACCATATATTTT.

The rearrangement links TRBV7-9 to TRBJ2-4, with D possibly TRBD2 on 7 matching bases. Germline values: CDR1 SEHNR, CDR2 FQNEAQ (reference sequence). Trimming took 0 bases from V and 7 from J, leaving 16 bases between them. There are 16 residues in the CDR3. CDR3: CASSLAGGGRWNIQYF. Here the CDR3 DNA reads TGTGCCAGCAGCTTAGCCGGGGGCGGGAGATGGAACATTCAGTACTTC.

The J gene is TRBJ2-5, the V gene TRBV18; TRBD2 aligns across 10 bases. Germline trimming cut 3 bases from V and 5 bases from J; bases unmatched to any gene: 3. Germline lookup yields CDR1 KGHSH and CDR2 LQKENI. The CDR3 extends over 14 amino acids. The CDR3 loop is CASSPPAGGETQYF. The CDR3 DNA follows: TGTGCCAGCTCACCCCCAGCGGGAGGGGAGACCCAGTACTTC. The whole variable domain, filled in from reference TRBV18 and TRBJ2-5, reads NAGVMQNPRHLVRRRGQEARLRCSPMKGHSHVYWYRQLPEEGLKFMVYLQKENIIDESGMPKERFSAEFPKEGPSILRIQQVVRGDSAAYFCASSPPAGGETQYFGPGTRLLVL.

The chain uses TRBV29-1 and TRBJ2-1; 8 nucleotides line up with TRBD2. Germline CDR1 is SQVTM and CDR2 is ANQGSEA. J gave up 6 bases and V 7 bases, and 8 bases lay outside the gene matches. This CDR3 region has 13 residues. CDR3: CSARRGRTNEQFF. The CDR3 DNA follows: TGCAGCGCACGTCGCGGGAGGACCAATGAGCAGTTCTTC.

In nucleotides, the CDR3 is TGTGCCAGCACCCTGGGGACTGGGAAAAGCGAGCAGTTCTTC. Its translation is CASTLGTGKSEQFF. The V and J genes are TRBV28 and TRBJ2-1; D is possibly TRBD2 (6 bases). CDR3 length: 14 amino acids. The germline V gene has CDR1 MDHEN and CDR2 SYDVKM. Trimming took off 7 bases at V and 10 bases at J, with 20 bases between the two ends. The complete variable domain, with remaining parts taken from reference TRBV28 and TRBJ2-1, reads DVKVTQSSRYLVKRTGEKVFLECVQDMDHENMFWYRQDPGLGLRLIYFSYDVKMKEKGDIPEGYSVSREKKERFSLILESASTNQTSMYLCASTLGTGKSEQFFGPGTRLTVL.

The CDR3 DNA reads TGTGCCAGCAGCTACCGTTTGGGGCTGGCTGAAGCTTTCTTT. This translates into CASSYRLGLAEAFF. The J gene is TRBJ1-1, the V gene TRBV6-5; D is perhaps TRBD1 (5 bases). The CDR3 is made up of 14 amino acids. V lost 6 bases to trimming and J lost 6 bases, with 17 bases between them. Germline CDR1 reads MNHEY; CDR2 reads SVGAGI.

This chain uses TRBV9 with TRBJ2-1, with D possibly being TRBD2 (6 bases). Trimming left V 0 bases short and J 2 bases short, with 12 bases between. Germline-derived CDR1 and CDR2 are SGDLS and YYNGEE. This CDR3 is 16 amino acids long. The DNA of the CDR3 is TGTGCCAGCAGCGTAGGCGGAGGGACCACCTACAATGAGCAGTTCTTC. As protein: CASSVGGGTTYNEQFF.

This chain joins TRBV28 and TRBJ1-1, with D unclear. V lost 6 bases, J lost 0 bases, and 17 bases lay in between. Germline V CDR1 and CDR2: MDHEN, SYDVKM. This CDR3 contains 16 residues. CDR3 DNA: TGTGCCAGCAGCCCCGCCCTTTGGCAGTTGAACACTGAAGCTTTCTTT. The encoded protein is CASSPALWQLNTEAFF.

The chain uses TRBV11-3 and TRBJ2-5, with TRBD2 identical over 8 bases. The germline CDR1 and CDR2 sequences are SGHNT and YENEEA. The CDR3 runs to 13 residues. Trimming at V came to 7 bases and at J to 7 bases, leaving 8 bases not matched to a gene. The DNA for the CDR3 is TGTGCCAGCAAAGGGGCGGGAGGTCCGACCCAGTACTTC. It is translated as CASKGAGGPTQYF.

V and J are TRBV10-3 and TRBJ1-2, with D tentatively TRBD1 (5 bases). V gave up 2 bases and J gave up 3 bases, with 13 bases separating them. The V gene's germline CDR1 is ENHRY and CDR2 SYGVKD. This CDR3 is 15 amino acids long. In nucleotides, the CDR3 is TGTGCCATCAGTGAGAGGGGTCGAACCCACTATGGCTACACCTTC. Translating it yields CAISERGRTHYGYTF.

The chain joins TRBV9 to TRBJ2-7, with 13 bases that match TRBD2. The CDR3 is 13 residues long. Per germline, CDR1 SGDLS and CDR2 YYNGEE. After removal of 3 bases from V and 7 bases from J, the junction contained 1 base not matched to a gene. The CDR3 DNA reads as TGTGCCAGCAGCGCGGGACTAGCGGGAGAGCAGTACTTC. This encodes CASSAGLAGEQYF.

The chain joins TRBV4-1 to TRBJ2-2; 11 bases are shared with TRBD2. Looked up from germline, CDR1 is MGHRA and CDR2 is YSYEKL. CDR3 length equals 16 residues. V shed 1 base and J 7 bases; nucleotides not matched to a gene: 5. The CDR3, as DNA: TGCGCCAGCAGCCAAGGACTAGCGGGGAGGAGCGGGGAGCTGTTTTTT. As protein: CASSQGLAGRSGELFF.

The genes are TRBV19 and TRBJ1-1; 7 bases map to TRBD1. J was trimmed by 7 bases and V by 5 bases; bases with no gene match: 7. CDR3 length: 13 residues. The germline gives CDR1 LNHDA, CDR2 SQIVND (reference sequence). CDR3 loop: CASSPYGDSEAFF. DNA for the CDR3: TGTGCCAGTAGTCCTTACGGGGACAGTGAAGCTTTCTTT. The whole variable domain, remainder taken from reference TRBV19 and TRBJ1-1, is DGGITQSPKYLFRKEGQNVTLSCEQNLNHDAMYWYRQDPGQGLRLIYYSQIVNDFQKGDIAEGYSVSREKKESFPLTVTSAQKNPTAFYLCASSPYGDSEAFFGQGTRLTVV.

This clone was detected once. This chain uses TRBV5-6 with TRBJ2-5; 9 bases are a match to TRBD1. V was clipped by 1 base and J by 4 bases; unmatched bases: 8. The germline V gene has CDR1 SGHDT and CDR2 YYEEEE. CDR3 length: 16 amino acids. Here the CDR3 DNA reads TGTGCCAGCAGCTTGTTCTTTTGGGGACAGGGAGAGACCCAGTACTTC. Amino acids: CASSLFFWGQGETQYF.

The V and J genes are TRBV7-2 and TRBJ2-1, with D perhaps matching TRBD2 (6 bases). Germline V gene data show CDR1 as SGHTA and CDR2 as FQGNSA. The CDR3 loop spans 16 amino acids. V shed 2 bases and J shed 3 bases, with 14 bases lying between them. The CDR3 nucleotides are TGTGCCAGCAGCTTAACGCTCTTTAGCGGCTACAATGAGCAGTTCTTC. It encodes CASSLTLFSGYNEQFF.

In DNA, the CDR3 is TGTGCCAGCAGCAAAGGGGGATCGACAGCATACGAGCAGTACTTC. It codes for CASSKGGSTAYEQYF. The gene calls are TRBV21-1 and TRBJ2-7; the DNA was not used to check the table's D call, TRBD1. TRBV21-1 constitutes a pseudogene. The CDR3 spans 15 residues.

The chain recombines TRBV7-3 with TRBJ2-3; D call uncertain. There are 17 residues in the CDR3. The V gene's germline CDR1 is SGHTA and CDR2 FQGTGA. V lost 1 base, J lost 0 bases, and 14 bases lay in between. The CDR3 protein is CASSLRGSGTSTDTQYF. The CDR3 coding sequence is TGTGCCAGCAGCTTAAGAGGCAGTGGAACTAGCACAGATACGCAGTATTTT.